This is a list of T cell receptor beta chains from one sample in a study of T cell responses to AZD1222 COVID-19 vaccine. Sequencing used immunoSEQ multiplex PCR; TCRdb keeps in-frame clones, though not all of them. The table shows approximately 140,000 clones, with 85% to 95% occurring only once. Material: peripheral blood, obtained on day 0 of AZD1222 vaccination. These receptors were obtained from an adult in good health. CDR3s include the opening cysteine and the closing phenylalanine or tryptophan. The D gene is left open where the match is weak. Clone size, where shown, is once, few, many, or a class for clones that have expanded.

DNA	CDR3	J	size	V	D
TGTGCCAGCAGCCAAGAACGGACAGGGGGAAGAGAAAAACTGTTTTTT	CASSQERTGGREKLFF	TRBJ1-4	.	TRBV3-1/TRBV3-2	TRBD1
TGTGCCAGTAGTGCAGGGGCTTTCGATGAGCAGTTCTTC	CASSAGAFDEQFF	TRBJ2-1	.	TRBV19	.
TGTGCCAGCAGCGTAAGTGGCACCGGGGAGCTGTTTTTT	CASSVSGTGELFF	TRBJ2-2	once	TRBV9	.
TGTGCCAGTAGAGCGCGGCAGTCCTACTATGGCTACACCTTC	CASRARQSYYGYTF	TRBJ1-2	.	TRBV19	.
TGTGCCAGCAGTCAGACAGAGTCTGGGGCCAACGTCCTGACTTTC	CASSQTESGANVLTF	TRBJ2-6	.	TRBV7-9	.
TGTGCCAGCAGCGCGGGTTTGAACACTGAAGCTTTCTTT	CASSAGLNTEAFF	TRBJ1-1	.	TRBV13	.
TGTGCCAGCAGCCTGGATCGATCAGAAGCTTTCTTT	CASSLDRSEAFF	TRBJ1-1	.	TRBV12-3/TRBV12-4	.
TGTGCCAGCAAATCCCAAGGAGGGGGCGTGGGTGAAGCTTTCTTT	CASKSQGGGVGEAFF	TRBJ1-1	.	TRBV19	TRBD1
TGTGCCAGCAGCTCGCAGGGTTATGGCTACACCTTC	CASSSQGYGYTF	TRBJ1-2	.	TRBV7-2	.
TGTGCCAGCAGCCAGCCCCACCCTGACAAGGGACTAGCGGCCCTAGGGGACAAAAACATTCAGTACTTC	CASSQPHPDKGLAALGDKNIQYF	TRBJ2-4	.	TRBV7-8	TRBD2
TGTGCCAGCAGTCAGGGGGCAGCAGATACGCAGTATTTT	CASSQGAADTQYF	TRBJ2-3	.	TRBV12-3/TRBV12-4	TRBD1
TGTGCCAGCAGTTACATGGCAGGGACCAAAAACATTCAGTACTTC	CASSYMAGTKNIQYF	TRBJ2-4	once	TRBV6-2/TRBV6-3	.
TGTGCCACCCGCCGGGGGCCGTTAACAGATACGCAGTATTTT	CATRRGPLTDTQYF	TRBJ2-3	.	TRBV6-5	.
TGTGCCAGCAGGTTAACCCCAGGGGGCTACACTGAAGCTTTCTTT	CASRLTPGGYTEAFF	TRBJ1-1	.	TRBV5-5	TRBD1
TGTGCCAGCAGCCAAGATACTAGCCGGTACAATGAGCAGTTCTTC	CASSQDTSRYNEQFF	TRBJ2-1	.	TRBV3-1/TRBV3-2	.
TGTGCCAGCACTGAGTTCTCTGGAAACACCATATATTTT	CASTEFSGNTIYF	TRBJ1-3	.	TRBV2	.
TGTGCCAGCAGCTTGGGTACCGGAGAGGAGCCCCAGCATTTT	CASSLGTGEEPQHF	TRBJ1-5	.	TRBV5-5	.
TGTGCCAGCAGAGAGACTGCAGGGGCTGAGCAGTTCTTC	CASRETAGAEQFF	TRBJ2-1	.	TRBV2	.